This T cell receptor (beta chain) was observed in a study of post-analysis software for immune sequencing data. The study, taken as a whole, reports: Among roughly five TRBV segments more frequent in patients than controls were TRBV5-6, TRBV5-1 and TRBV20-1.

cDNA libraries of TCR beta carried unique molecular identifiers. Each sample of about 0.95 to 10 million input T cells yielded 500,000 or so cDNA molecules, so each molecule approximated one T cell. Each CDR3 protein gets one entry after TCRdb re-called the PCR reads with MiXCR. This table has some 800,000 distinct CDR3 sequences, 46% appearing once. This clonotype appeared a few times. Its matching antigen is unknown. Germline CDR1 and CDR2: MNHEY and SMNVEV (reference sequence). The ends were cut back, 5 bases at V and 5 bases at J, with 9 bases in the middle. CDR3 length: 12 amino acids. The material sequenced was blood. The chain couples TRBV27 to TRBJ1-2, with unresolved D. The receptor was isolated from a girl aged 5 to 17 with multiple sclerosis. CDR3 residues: CASSPMGYGYTF. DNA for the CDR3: TGTGCCAGCAGTCCGATGGGGTATGGCTACACCTTC.